This TCR beta chain came from a study of cytomegalovirus exposure and HLA in healthy donors. The V gene's germline CDR1 is SNHLY and CDR2 FYNNEI. Trimming removed 6 bases from V and 10 bases from J; junction bases left unmatched: 6. The length of the CDR3 is 12 residues. In regard to this clone: Its antigen is still unknown.

Amplification used 60 Vbeta primers and 13 Jbeta primers. Using immunoSEQ multiplex PCR, the repertoire was profiled, and TCRdb retains in-frame clones only, with some absent. This table holds over 100,000 clones, approximately 79% found once. Study-wide points: A later analysis linked a missense DCLRE1C variant to TCR beta V- and J-gene trimming. An assumption of roughly uniform sequencing depth across donors underlay the presence/absence analyses. A few chains linked to CMV were shown in vitro to be specific for CMV antigens. The classifier, whose performance was assessed in both the original and validation cohorts, reportedly diagnosed cytomegalovirus status with high specificity and sensitivity.

The sequencing input was PBMCs. This sequence originates from a man aged 25 to 45 in good health and CMV-seronegative. The V call is TRBV2, the J call TRBJ1-5; 7 nucleotides agree with TRBD1. The CDR3 sequence is CASRLQGRPQHF. Here the CDR3 DNA reads TGTGCCAGCAGGCTACAGGGGCGACCCCAGCATTTT.